This TCR beta chain was recorded in a study of T-cell reconstitution after alpha-beta-depleted transplantation in children. This clonotype turned up a few times. Researchers prepared the TCRbeta library using unique molecular identifiers, the study reports. TCRdb reprocessed the PCR reads with MiXCR, giving one entry per CDR3 protein. This sample has approximately 350,000 distinct CDR3 sequences, with 10% to 13% found just once. The CDR3 is made up of 13 amino acids. The germline CDR1 and CDR2 sequences are GTSNPN and SVGIG (reference sequence). The V end lost 4 bases, the J end lost 1 base, and 10 bases lay between the germline ends.

Sequencing was performed on PBMCs from the stem cell graft donor, taken from the stem cell graft. The chain carries TRBV30 and TRBJ1-1, with D possibly matching TRBD1 (5 bases). The clonotype originates from a human donor who donated a stem cell graft to a child with acute lymphoblastic leukemia. CDR3 protein: CAWKNRKNTEAFF. Here the CDR3 DNA reads TGTGCCTGGAAAAACAGGAAGAACACTGAAGCTTTCTTT.